The following is a TCR beta chain sequence with its context. Autoimmune disease history or systemic immunosuppression was exclusionary. The data are from a study of OX40 agonist ivuxolimab in advanced cancers. Method: immunoSEQ multiplex PCR; TCRdb's copy keeps in-frame clones and lacks some. Found here are around 70,000 clones, roughly 85% of them singletons; the top ten hold more than 0.5%. This receptor was obtained from an adult with an advanced solid tumor such as melanoma, head and neck, liver or kidney cancer. The sample was CD4+ or CD8+ T cells sorted from blood, taken in a trial of the OX40 agonist ivuxolimab.

The CDR3: CASSLGRGDEAFF. CDR3 nucleotide sequence: TGTGCCAGCAGCTTAGGACGCGGGGATGAAGCTTTCTTT. The V gene is TRBV7-9, the J gene TRBJ1-1, with unresolved D. V was trimmed by 1 base and J by 7 bases, leaving 10 bases between them. There are 13 residues in the CDR3. The germline V gene has CDR1 SEHNR and CDR2 FQNEAQ (reference sequence).